These 23 T cell receptor beta chains originate from one sample sequenced in a study of blood T cell repertoires in COVID-19. Here immunoSEQ multiplex PCR was the method, and the copy in TCRdb shows in-frame clones only, minus some. In the table there are about 170,000 clones, 79% of which are singletons. Sequencing was carried out using PBMCs or T cells enriched from blood (not recorded which). All receptors derive from a woman in her seventies in a cohort exposed to, infected with or recovered from COVID-19 (not recorded which).

This chain's CDR3 is CASSFRPGEGGYTF. CDR3 nucleotide sequence: TGTGCCAGCAGCTTTCGCCCGGGGGAGGGAGGCTACACCTTC. The chain joins TRBV7-2 to TRBJ1-2; tentatively, D is TRBD1 (5 bases). Trimming cost V 3 bases and J 8 bases, with 16 bases left between them. CDR3 length: 14 amino acids. Looked up from germline, CDR1 is SGHTA and CDR2 is FQGNSA.

The V gene is TRBV12-5, the J gene TRBJ1-6; D gene ambiguous. Germline CDR1 LGHNT, CDR2 FRNRAP. The CDR3 is made up of 14 amino acids. V dropped 1 base and J dropped 15 bases, with 16 bases sitting between them. The CDR3 bases are TGTGCTAGTGGTTTGGCGGAAGCAGGATTGATCCTCCACTTT. Protein product: CASGLAEAGLILHF.

This chain joins TRBV11-1 and TRBJ1-1; D may be TRBD1 (5 bases). The CDR3 extends over 16 amino acids. V was trimmed by 1 base and J by 8 bases, leaving 20 bases between them. Per germline, CDR1 SGHAT and CDR2 FQDESV (reference sequence). The CDR3 loop reads CASSLVSTLRGSEAFF. CDR3 coding DNA: TGTGCCAGCAGCTTAGTGAGTACGTTAAGGGGTTCGGAAGCTTTCTTT.

The J gene is TRBJ1-4, the V gene TRBV7-2; D is undetermined. Trimming pared 5 bases from V and 4 bases from J, leaving 8 bases between. The CDR3 extends over 13 amino acids. Germline CDR1 and CDR2: SGHTA and FQGNSA. The CDR3 is CASSRTSNEKLFF. The CDR3 nucleotides read TGTGCCAGCAGCAGAACCAGTAATGAAAAACTGTTTTTT.

J is TRBJ1-1 and V is TRBV7-2, with D unclear. V lost 8 bases to trimming and J lost 4 bases, with 14 bases between them. The CDR3 has 13 residues. Germline loops: CDR1 SGHTA, CDR2 FQGNSA. The CDR3 reads CASEEAIGTEAFF. CDR3 DNA sequence: TGTGCCAGCGAGGAGGCAATTGGCACTGAAGCTTTCTTT. The full variable domain, in which reference TRBV7-2 and TRBJ1-1 provide the parts outside the CDR3, is GAGVSQSPSNKVTEKGKDVELRCDPISGHTALYWYRQSLGQGLEFLIYFQGNSAPDKSGLPSDRFSAERTGGSVSTLTIQRTQQEDSAVYLCASEEAIGTEAFFGQGTRLTVV.

This chain connects TRBV3-1 (or the pseudogene TRBV3-2) to TRBJ2-7; 10 bases align to TRBD2. The V and J ends lost 1 base and 2 bases, in that order; junction bases with no gene match: 2. This CDR3 contains 15 residues. Per the germline V gene, CDR1 is LGHDT and CDR2 is YNNKEL (reference sequence). In DNA, the CDR3 is TGTGCCAGCAGCCAAGCACTAGCGGGGACCTACGAGCAGTACTTC. Its protein product is CASSQALAGTYEQYF.

The V and J genes are TRBV28 and TRBJ1-6; TRBD1 is a possible D gene (5 bases). Trimming cost V 0 bases and J 6 bases, with 6 bases left between them. Germline V gene sequence: CDR1 MDHEN, CDR2 SYDVKM. This CDR3 contains 14 residues. The chain's CDR3 is CASSLWTVNSPLHF. In DNA, the CDR3 is TGTGCCAGCAGTTTATGGACAGTTAATTCACCCCTCCACTTT.

The gene calls are TRBV6-5 and TRBJ2-7; 9 bases align to TRBD1. V was pared by 2 bases and J by 4 bases, with 9 bases of the junction left unmatched. The CDR3 is 16 amino acids. Germline V gives CDR1 MNHEY, CDR2 SVGAGI. The CDR3 sequence: CASSYPRQGGTYEQYF. The CDR3 DNA sequence: TGTGCCAGCAGTTACCCGCGACAGGGGGGTACGTACGAGCAGTACTTC.

In the case of this clone: Other DNA sequences in the same sample also yield this CDR3. This rearrangement joins TRBV18 to TRBJ2-1; 9 positions agree with TRBD2. This CDR3 is 15 amino acids long. J gave up 1 base and V 3 bases, and 1 base lay outside the gene matches. CDR1 and CDR2 from the germline V gene are KGHSH and LQKENI. The CDR3 nucleotides read TGTGCCAGCTCACCTCTAGCGGGATCCTACAATGAGCAGTTCTTC. Its translation: CASSPLAGSYNEQFF.

The V gene is TRBV2, the J gene TRBJ2-7; the match to TRBD2 covers 12 bases. CDR3 length equals 14 residues. V trimming: 6 bases; J trimming: 6 bases; junction bases outside the gene matches: 6. Germline values: CDR1 SNHLY, CDR2 FYNNEI. CDR3 protein: CASSGLAGFSEQYF. The CDR3 bases are TGTGCCAGCAGCGGACTAGCGGGATTTTCCGAGCAGTACTTC.

The rearrangement links TRBV7-9 to TRBJ2-3, with TRBD1 matching 7 bases. J was trimmed by 7 bases and V by 6 bases; bases with no gene match: 4. Germline V lookup: CDR1 SEHNR, CDR2 FQNEAQ (reference sequence). This CDR3 spans 12 amino acids. Written as DNA, the CDR3 is TGTGCCAGCAGGCGACAGGGACATACGCAGTATTTT. This gives the protein CASRRQGHTQYF.

This clone was counted between two and nine times. This CDR3 reads CASSLATGAETQYF. CDR3 coding DNA: TGTGCCAGCAGCTTAGCGACAGGGGCGGAGACCCAGTACTTC. The chain couples TRBV7-8 to TRBJ2-5, with 8 bases identical to TRBD1. With V trimmed by 0 bases and J by 5 bases, 2 bases remained unmatched. Germline CDR1 SGHVS, CDR2 FQNEAQ. CDR3 length: 14 amino acids.

The gene calls are TRBV24-1 and TRBJ2-6; 11 bases agree with TRBD2. This CDR3 has 17 residues. V was pared by 3 bases and J by 4 bases, with 4 bases of the junction left unmatched. From germline, CDR1 is KGHDR and CDR2 SFDVKD. CDR3 sequence reads: CATSDGLAGSGANVLTF. The CDR3 nucleotides are TGTGCCACCAGTGATGGACTAGCGGGTTCAGGGGCCAACGTCCTGACTTTC.

The chain is built from TRBV29-1 and TRBJ2-1; 8 nucleotides align to TRBD2. This CDR3 is 15 amino acids long. From germline, CDR1 is SQVTM and CDR2 ANQGSEA. With 0 bases clipped from V and 3 bases from J, the junction kept 4 bases outside the gene matches. CDR3 nucleotide sequence: TGCAGCGTTGAAGAGGGGACTAGTGGCTACAATGAGCAGTTCTTC. Its protein is CSVEEGTSGYNEQFF.

Worth noting for this clone: Compared with germline, one end of the junction differs, possibly owing to a read error. The rearrangement links TRBV7-7 to TRBJ2-5, with 12 bases that match TRBD2. CDR1 and CDR2 (germline): SSHAT, FNYEAQ (reference sequence). This CDR3 has 18 amino acids. CDR3 nucleotide sequence: TGTGCTAGCAGCCTAGCGGGAGGGCGAAGGGGCTCCCGAGAGACCCAGTACTTC. It is translated as CASSLAGGRRGSRETQYF.

The V gene is TRBV5-1, the J gene TRBJ1-2; D remains ambiguous. This CDR3 region has 15 residues. Per germline, CDR1 SGHRS and CDR2 YFSETQ. Between the trimmed V and J ends, which lost 0 bases and 4 bases, there was a span of 13 bases. The CDR3 reads CASSLVRESGYGYTF. The CDR3 DNA follows: TGCGCCAGCAGCTTGGTGAGGGAGAGCGGCTATGGCTACACCTTC.

The chain recombines TRBV4-2 with TRBJ2-7; the match to TRBD1 covers 10 bases. Germline assignment: CDR1 LGHNA and CDR2 YNFKEQ. V shed 1 base, J shed 3 bases, and the junction held 9 bases outside the gene matches. This CDR3 contains 17 residues. The CDR3, as DNA: TGTGCCAGCAGCCAAGCAACCTCCGGGACAGGGGTCTACGAGCAGTACTTC. Its protein product is CASSQATSGTGVYEQYF.

The V and J genes are TRBV27 and TRBJ2-7; 13 positions agree with TRBD2. V shed 1 base, J shed 6 bases, and the junction held 9 bases outside the gene matches. The CDR3 length is 17 residues. Germline CDR1 MNHEY, CDR2 SMNVEV (reference sequence). The CDR3 DNA reads TGTGCCAGCAGTTTATACCCGGGAAGACTAGCGGGAGGCGAGCAGTACTTC. Encoded protein: CASSLYPGRLAGGEQYF.

This chain links TRBV19 with TRBJ1-5; D is unclear. With 5 bases removed from V and 3 bases from J, the gap between germline ends came to 5 bases. The CDR3 length is 12 residues. Germline loops: CDR1 LNHDA, CDR2 SQIVND (reference sequence). CDR3 nucleotide sequence: TGTGCCAGTAGTTTCAACAATCAGCCCCAGCATTTT. Translated: CASSFNNQPQHF.

The V and J genes are TRBV10-3 and TRBJ2-3; 12 positions match TRBD2. This CDR3 has 15 amino acids. V shed 10 bases and J 2 bases; nucleotides not matched to a gene: 7. The germline gives CDR1 ENHRY, CDR2 SYGVKD. CDR3 protein: CATSLAGGYTDTQYF. In nucleotides, the CDR3 is TGTGCCACCTCTCTAGCGGGAGGGTACACAGATACGCAGTATTTT.

This clone was observed a handful of times. The chain uses TRBV27 and TRBJ2-7; 8 positions agree with TRBD2. Per the germline V gene, CDR1 is MNHEY and CDR2 is SMNVEV (reference sequence). This CDR3 is built from 12 residues. Trimming took 6 bases from V and 3 from J; bases not matched to a gene: 1. As DNA, the CDR3 is TGTGCCAGCAGGGGACTAGTCTACGAGCAGTACTTC. Amino acids: CASRGLVYEQYF.

The J gene is TRBJ2-6, the V gene TRBV7-2; no reliable D call. Per germline, CDR1 SGHTA and CDR2 FQGNSA. The CDR3 contains 16 residues. V was cut by 5 bases and J by 4 bases, with 15 bases left in between. The CDR3 DNA is TGTGCCAGCAGCGGGTTTCTGGGCTTAGGGGCCAACGTCCTGACTTTC. Its translation: CASSGFLGLGANVLTF.

The chain links TRBV7-8 to TRBJ2-1; 8 bases are a match to TRBD1. J lost 6 bases, V lost 5 bases, and 15 bases had no gene match. The CDR3 consists of 17 residues. Germline CDR1 is SGHVS and CDR2 is FQNEAQ. The CDR3 DNA is TGTGCCAGCAGCGCGTGGGGGATCGGACAGGGCGGCAATGAGCAGTTCTTC. Translated: CASSAWGIGQGGNEQFF.